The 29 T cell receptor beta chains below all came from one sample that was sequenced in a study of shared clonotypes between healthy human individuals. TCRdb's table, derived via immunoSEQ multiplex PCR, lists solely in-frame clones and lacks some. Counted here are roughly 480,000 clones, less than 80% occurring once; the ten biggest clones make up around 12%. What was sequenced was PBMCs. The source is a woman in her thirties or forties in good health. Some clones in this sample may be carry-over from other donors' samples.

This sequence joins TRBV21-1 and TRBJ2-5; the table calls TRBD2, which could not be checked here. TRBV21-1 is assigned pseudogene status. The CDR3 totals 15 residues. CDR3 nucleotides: TGTGCCAGCGTTCACAGGAGGGGAGAGGGGGAGACCCAGTACTTC. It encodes CASVHRRGEGETQYF.

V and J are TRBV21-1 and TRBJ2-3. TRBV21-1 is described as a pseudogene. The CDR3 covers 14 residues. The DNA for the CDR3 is TGTGCCAGCAGCCCCCGGGACAGCACAGATACGCAGTATTTT. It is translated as CASSPRDSTDTQYF.

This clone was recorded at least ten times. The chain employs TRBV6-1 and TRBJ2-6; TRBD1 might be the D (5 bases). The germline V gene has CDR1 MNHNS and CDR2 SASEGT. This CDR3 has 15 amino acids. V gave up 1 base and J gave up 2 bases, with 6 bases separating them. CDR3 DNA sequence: TGTGCCAGCAGTGAAGGGGGCGCTGGGGCCAACGTCCTGACTTTC. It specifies CASSEGGAGANVLTF.

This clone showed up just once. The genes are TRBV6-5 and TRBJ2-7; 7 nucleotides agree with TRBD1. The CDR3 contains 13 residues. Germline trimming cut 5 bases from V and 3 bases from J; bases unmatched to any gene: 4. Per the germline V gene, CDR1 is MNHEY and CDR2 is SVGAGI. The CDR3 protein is CASSPRQGYEQYF. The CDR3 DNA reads TGTGCCAGCAGTCCGAGACAGGGCTACGAGCAGTACTTC.

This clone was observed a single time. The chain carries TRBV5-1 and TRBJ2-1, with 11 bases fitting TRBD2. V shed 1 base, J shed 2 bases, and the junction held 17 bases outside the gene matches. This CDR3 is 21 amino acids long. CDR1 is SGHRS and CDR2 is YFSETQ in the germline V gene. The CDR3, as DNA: TGCGCCAGCAGCTTGATGCCCCCCACTTTAGCGGGAGGGCATCCCTACAATGAGCAGTTCTTC. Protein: CASSLMPPTLAGGHPYNEQFF. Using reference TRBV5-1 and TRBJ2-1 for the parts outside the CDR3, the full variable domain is KAGVTQTPRYLIKTRGQQVTLSCSPISGHRSVSWYQQTPGQGLQFLFEYFSETQRNKGNFPGRFSGRQFSNSRSEMNVSTLELGDSALYLCASSLMPPTLAGGHPYNEQFFGPGTRLTVL.

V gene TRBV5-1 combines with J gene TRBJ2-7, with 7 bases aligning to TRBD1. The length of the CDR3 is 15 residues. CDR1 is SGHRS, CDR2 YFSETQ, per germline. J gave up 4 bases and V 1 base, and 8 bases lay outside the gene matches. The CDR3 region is CASSLTTGQFYEQYF. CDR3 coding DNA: TGCGCCAGCAGCTTGACCACGGGACAGTTTTACGAGCAGTACTTC.

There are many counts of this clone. The CDR3 region has the DNA TGTGCCAGCAGCGTTCTAGGCGGGGAGCTGTTTTTT. Amino acids: CASSVLGGELFF. V usage is TRBV9 and J usage is TRBJ2-2, with no clear D. V was cut by 2 bases and J by 7 bases, with 6 bases left in between. In germline, CDR1 is SGDLS, CDR2 YYNGEE. The CDR3 sequence is 12 residues long. The full variable domain, completed using reference TRBV9 and TRBJ2-2, is DSGVTQTPKHLITATGQRVTLRCSPRSGDLSVYWYQQSLDQGLQFLIQYYNGEERAKGNILERFSAQQFPDLHSELNLSSLELGDSALYFCASSVLGGELFFGEGSRLTVL.

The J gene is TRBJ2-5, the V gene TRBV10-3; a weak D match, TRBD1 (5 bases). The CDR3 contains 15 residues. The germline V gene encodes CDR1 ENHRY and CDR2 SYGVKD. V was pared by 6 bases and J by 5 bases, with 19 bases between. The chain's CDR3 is CAISLQGYEMETQYF. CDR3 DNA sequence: TGTGCCATCAGCCTCCAGGGCTACGAAATGGAGACCCAGTACTTC.

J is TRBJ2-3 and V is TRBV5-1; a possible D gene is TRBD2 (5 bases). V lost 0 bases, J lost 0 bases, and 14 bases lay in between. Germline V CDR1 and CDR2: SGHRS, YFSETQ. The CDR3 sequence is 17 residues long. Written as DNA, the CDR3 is TGCGCCAGCAGCTTGGACGGTCTAGCAGCTAGCACAGATACGCAGTATTTT. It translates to CASSLDGLAASTDTQYF.

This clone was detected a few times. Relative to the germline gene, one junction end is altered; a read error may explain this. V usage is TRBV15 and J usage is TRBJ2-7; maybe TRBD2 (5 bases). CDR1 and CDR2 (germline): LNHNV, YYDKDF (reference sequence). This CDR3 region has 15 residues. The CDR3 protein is CATSRARGSSHEQYF. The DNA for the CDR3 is TGTGCCACCAGCAGAGCCCGGGGTTCCTCCCACGAGCAGTACTTC.

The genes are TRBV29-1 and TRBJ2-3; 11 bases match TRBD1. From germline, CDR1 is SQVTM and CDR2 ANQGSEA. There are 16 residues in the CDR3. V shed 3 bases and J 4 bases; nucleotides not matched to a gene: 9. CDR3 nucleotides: TGCAGCGTTGACCATACCGGACAGGGGGCCGCAGATACGCAGTATTTT. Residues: CSVDHTGQGAADTQYF.

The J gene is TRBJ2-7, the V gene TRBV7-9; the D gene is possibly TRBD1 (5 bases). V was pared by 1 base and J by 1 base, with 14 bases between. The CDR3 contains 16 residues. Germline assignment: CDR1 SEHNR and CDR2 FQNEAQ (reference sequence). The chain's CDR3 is CASSLVRQSPSYEQYF. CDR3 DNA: TGTGCCAGCAGCTTAGTAAGACAGTCACCATCCTACGAGCAGTACTTC.

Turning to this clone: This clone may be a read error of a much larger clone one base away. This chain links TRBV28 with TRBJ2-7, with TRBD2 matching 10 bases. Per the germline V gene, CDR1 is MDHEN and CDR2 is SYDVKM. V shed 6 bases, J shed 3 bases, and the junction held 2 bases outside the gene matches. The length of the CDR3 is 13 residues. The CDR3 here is CASRRTSGYEQYF. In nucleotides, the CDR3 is TGTGCCAGCAGGCGGACTAGCGGCTACGAGCAGTACTTC.

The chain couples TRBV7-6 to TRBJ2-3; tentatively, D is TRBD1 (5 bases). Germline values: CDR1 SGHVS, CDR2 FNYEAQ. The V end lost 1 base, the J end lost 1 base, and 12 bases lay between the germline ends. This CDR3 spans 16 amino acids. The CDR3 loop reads CASSLGTGRGTDTQYF. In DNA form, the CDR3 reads TGTGCCAGCAGCTTAGGCACGGGCAGGGGCACAGATACGCAGTATTTT.

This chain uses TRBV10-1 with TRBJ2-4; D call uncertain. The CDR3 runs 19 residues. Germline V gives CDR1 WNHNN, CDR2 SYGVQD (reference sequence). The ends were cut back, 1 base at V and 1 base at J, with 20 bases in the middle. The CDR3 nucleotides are TGCGCCAGCAGTGAGTTCCAAGGTACCTTAGTGGGGGCCAAAAACATTCAGTACTTC. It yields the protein CASSEFQGTLVGAKNIQYF.

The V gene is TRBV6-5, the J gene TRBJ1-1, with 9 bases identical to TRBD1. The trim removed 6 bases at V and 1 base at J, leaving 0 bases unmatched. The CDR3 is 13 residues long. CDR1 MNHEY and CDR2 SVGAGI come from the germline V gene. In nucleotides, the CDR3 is TGTGCCAGCAGACAGGGGGCGAACACTGAAGCTTTCTTT. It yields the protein CASRQGANTEAFF.

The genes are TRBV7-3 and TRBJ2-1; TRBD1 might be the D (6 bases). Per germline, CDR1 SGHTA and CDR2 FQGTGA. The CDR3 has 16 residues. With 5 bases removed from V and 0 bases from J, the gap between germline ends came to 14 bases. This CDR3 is CASSPGHTISYNEQFF. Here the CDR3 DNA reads TGTGCCAGCAGCCCGGGACACACGATCTCCTACAATGAGCAGTTCTTC.

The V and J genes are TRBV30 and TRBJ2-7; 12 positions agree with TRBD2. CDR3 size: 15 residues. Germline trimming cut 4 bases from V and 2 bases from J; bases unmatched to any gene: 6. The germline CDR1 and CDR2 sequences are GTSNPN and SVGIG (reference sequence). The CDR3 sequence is CAWTSLAGGPYEQYF. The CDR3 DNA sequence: TGTGCCTGGACTTCCCTAGCGGGAGGGCCCTACGAGCAGTACTTC. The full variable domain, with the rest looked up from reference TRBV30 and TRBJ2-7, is SQTIHQWPATLVQPVGSPLSLECTVEGTSNPNLYWYRQAAGRGLQLLFYSVGIGQISSEVPQNLSASRPQDRQFILSSKKLLLSDSGFYLCAWTSLAGGPYEQYFGPGTRLTVT.

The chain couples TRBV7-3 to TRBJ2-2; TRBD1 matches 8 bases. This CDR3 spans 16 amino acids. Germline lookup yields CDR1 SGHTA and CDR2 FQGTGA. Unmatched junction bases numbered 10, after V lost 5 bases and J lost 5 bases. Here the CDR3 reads CASSRQAQGATGELFF. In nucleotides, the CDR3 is TGTGCCAGCAGCCGACAGGCGCAGGGGGCAACCGGGGAGCTGTTTTTT.

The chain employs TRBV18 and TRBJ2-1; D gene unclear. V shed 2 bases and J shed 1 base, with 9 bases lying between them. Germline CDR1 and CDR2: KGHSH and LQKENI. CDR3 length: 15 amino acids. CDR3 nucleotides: TGTGCCAGCTCACCAGCCTACTCATCCTACAATGAGCAGTTCTTC. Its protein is CASSPAYSSYNEQFF. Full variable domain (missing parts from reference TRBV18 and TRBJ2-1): NAGVMQNPRHLVRRRGQEARLRCSPMKGHSHVYWYRQLPEEGLKFMVYLQKENIIDESGMPKERFSAEFPKEGPSILRIQQVVRGDSAAYFCASSPAYSSYNEQFFGPGTRLTVL.

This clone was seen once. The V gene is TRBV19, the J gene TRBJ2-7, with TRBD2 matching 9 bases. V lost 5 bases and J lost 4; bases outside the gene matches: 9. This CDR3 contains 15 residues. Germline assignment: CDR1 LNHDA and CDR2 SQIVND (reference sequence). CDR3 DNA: TGTGCCAGTAGTGGGGTGTCTAGCGGGATTTACGAGCAGTACTTC. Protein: CASSGVSSGIYEQYF.

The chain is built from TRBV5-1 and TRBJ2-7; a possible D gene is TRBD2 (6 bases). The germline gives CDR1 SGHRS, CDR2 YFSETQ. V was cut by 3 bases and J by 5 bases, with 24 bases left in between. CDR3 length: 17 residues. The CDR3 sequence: CASSSGDLGRDYHEQYF. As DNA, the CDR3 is TGCGCCAGCAGCTCAGGCGACCTCGGGCGGGATTACCACGAGCAGTACTTC.

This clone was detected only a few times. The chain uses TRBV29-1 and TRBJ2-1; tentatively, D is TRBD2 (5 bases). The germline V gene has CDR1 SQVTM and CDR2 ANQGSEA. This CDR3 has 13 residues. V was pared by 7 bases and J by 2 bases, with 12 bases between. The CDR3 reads CSGRGSTYNEQFF. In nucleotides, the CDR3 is TGCAGCGGCCGGGGTTCCACCTACAATGAGCAGTTCTTC.

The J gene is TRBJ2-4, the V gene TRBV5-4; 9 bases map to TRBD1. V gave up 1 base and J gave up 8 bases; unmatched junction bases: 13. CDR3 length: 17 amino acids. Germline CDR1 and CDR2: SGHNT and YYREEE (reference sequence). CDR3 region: CASSLPPGQGSLDIQYF. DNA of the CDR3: TGTGCCAGCAGCTTGCCCCCGGGACAGGGAAGTTTGGACATTCAGTACTTC.

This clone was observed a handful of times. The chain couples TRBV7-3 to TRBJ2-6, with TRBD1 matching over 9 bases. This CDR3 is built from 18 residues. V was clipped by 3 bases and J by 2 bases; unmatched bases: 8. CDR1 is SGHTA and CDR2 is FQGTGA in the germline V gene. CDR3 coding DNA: TGTGCCAGCAGCTTCTCCGGGACAGGGACAACTGGGGCCAACGTCCTGACTTTC. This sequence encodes CASSFSGTGTTGANVLTF.

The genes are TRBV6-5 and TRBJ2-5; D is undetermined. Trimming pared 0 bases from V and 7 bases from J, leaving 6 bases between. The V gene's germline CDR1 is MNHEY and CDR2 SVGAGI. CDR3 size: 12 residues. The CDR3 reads CASSYSRGTQYF. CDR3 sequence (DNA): TGTGCCAGCAGTTACTCCCGTGGGACCCAGTACTTC.

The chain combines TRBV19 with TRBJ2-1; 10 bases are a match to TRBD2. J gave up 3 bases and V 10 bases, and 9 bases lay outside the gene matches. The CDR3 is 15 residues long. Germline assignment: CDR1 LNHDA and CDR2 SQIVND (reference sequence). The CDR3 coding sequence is TGTGCCACCCCAGGGGGGACTAGCGACTACAATGAGCAGTTCTTC. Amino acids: CATPGGTSDYNEQFF.

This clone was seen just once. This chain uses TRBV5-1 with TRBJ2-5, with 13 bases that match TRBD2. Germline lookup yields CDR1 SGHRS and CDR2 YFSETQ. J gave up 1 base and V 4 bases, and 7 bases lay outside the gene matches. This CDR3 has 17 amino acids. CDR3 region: CASSPGLAGRTQETQYF. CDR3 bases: TGCGCCAGCAGCCCGGGACTAGCGGGGCGGACCCAAGAGACCCAGTACTTC.

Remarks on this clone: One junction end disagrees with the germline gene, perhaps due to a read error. DNA of the CDR3: TGTGCCAGCCGCCCCGTCCGGGACGACCCTACCGCTAGCTTC. Its protein is CASRPVRDDPTASF. J is TRBJ1-2 and V is TRBV28, with D maybe TRBD1 (5 bases). From germline, CDR1 is MDHEN and CDR2 SYDVKM. The CDR3 covers 14 residues.